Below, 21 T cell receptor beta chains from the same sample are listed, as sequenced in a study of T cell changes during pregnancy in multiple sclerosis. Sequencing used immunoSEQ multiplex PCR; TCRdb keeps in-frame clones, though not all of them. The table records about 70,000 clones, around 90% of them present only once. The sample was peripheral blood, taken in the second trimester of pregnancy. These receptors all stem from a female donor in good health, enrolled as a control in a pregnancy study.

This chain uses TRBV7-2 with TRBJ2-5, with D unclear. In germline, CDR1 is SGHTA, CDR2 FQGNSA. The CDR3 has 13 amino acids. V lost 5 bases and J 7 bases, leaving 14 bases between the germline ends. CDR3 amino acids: CASSQRSSPTQYF. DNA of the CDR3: TGTGCCAGCAGCCAGAGGTCTAGTCCGACCCAGTACTTC.

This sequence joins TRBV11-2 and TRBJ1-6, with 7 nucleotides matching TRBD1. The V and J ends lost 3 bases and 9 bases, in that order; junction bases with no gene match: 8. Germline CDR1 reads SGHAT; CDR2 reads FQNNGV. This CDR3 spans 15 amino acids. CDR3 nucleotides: TGTGCCAGCAGCTTGGTACAGGGGAAGGGTTCACCCCTCCACTTT. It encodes CASSLVQGKGSPLHF. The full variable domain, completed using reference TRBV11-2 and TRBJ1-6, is EAGVAQSPRYKIIEKRQSVAFWCNPISGHATLYWYQQILGQGPKLLIQFQNNGVVDDSQLPKDRFSAERLKGVDSTLKIQPAKLEDSAVYLCASSLVQGKGSPLHFGNGTRLTVT.

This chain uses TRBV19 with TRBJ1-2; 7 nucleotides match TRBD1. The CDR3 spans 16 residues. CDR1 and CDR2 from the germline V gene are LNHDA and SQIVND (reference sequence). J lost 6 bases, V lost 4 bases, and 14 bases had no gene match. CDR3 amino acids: CASSTLMTGTIDGYTF. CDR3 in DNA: TGTGCCAGTAGTACCCTAATGACAGGGACCATCGATGGCTACACCTTC.

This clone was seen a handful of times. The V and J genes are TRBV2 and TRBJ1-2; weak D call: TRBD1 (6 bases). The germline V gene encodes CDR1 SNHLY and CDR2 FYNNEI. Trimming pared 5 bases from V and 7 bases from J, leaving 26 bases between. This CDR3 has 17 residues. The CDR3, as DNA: TGTGCCAGCAGTCCGAGCAACCCGGAGACAGGTCTCCTTGGCTACACCTTC. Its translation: CASSPSNPETGLLGYTF.

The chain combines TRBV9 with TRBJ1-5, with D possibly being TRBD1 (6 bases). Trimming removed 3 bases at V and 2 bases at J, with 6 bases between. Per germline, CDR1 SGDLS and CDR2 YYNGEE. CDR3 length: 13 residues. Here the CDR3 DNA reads TGTGCCAGCAGCGGACAGGGCAATCAGCCCCAGCATTTT. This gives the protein CASSGQGNQPQHF.

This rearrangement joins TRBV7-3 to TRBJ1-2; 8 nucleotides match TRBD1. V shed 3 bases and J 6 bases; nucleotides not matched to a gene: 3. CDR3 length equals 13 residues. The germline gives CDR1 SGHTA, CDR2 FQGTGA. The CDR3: CASSFGQGDGYTF. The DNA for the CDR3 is TGTGCCAGCAGCTTCGGACAGGGAGATGGCTACACCTTC. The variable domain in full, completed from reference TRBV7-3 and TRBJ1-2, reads GAGVSQTPSNKVTEKGKYVELRCDPISGHTALYWYRQSLGQGPEFLIYFQGTGAADDSGLPNDRFFAVRPEGSVSTLKIQRTERGDSAVYLCASSFGQGDGYTFGSGTRLTVV.

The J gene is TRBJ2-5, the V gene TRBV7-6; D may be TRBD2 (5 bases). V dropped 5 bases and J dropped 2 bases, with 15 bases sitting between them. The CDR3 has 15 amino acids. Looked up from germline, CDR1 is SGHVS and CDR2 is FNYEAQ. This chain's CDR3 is CASSPHERVQETQYF. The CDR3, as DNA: TGTGCCAGCAGCCCACACGAGAGGGTTCAAGAGACCCAGTACTTC.

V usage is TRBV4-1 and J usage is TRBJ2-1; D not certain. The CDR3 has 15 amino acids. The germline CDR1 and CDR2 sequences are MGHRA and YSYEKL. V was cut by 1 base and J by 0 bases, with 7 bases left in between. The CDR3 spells CASSQAPSSYNEQFF. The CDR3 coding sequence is TGCGCCAGCAGCCAAGCCCCGAGCTCCTACAATGAGCAGTTCTTC.

The CDR3 DNA reads TGTGCCAGCAGAACAGGCGACACTGAAGCTTTCTTT. It specifies CASRTGDTEAFF. V usage is TRBV6-5 and J usage is TRBJ1-1, with D perhaps TRBD1 (5 bases). The germline V and J ends were trimmed by 6 bases and 3 bases, with 8 bases remaining between them. The CDR3 extends over 12 amino acids. Looked up from germline, CDR1 is MNHEY and CDR2 is SVGAGI.

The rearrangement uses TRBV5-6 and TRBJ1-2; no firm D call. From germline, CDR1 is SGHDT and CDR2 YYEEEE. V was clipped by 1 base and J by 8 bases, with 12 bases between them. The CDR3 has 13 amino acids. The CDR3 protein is CASSLSSLGGYTF. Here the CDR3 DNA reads TGTGCCAGCAGCTTGTCATCGCTCGGGGGCTACACCTTC.

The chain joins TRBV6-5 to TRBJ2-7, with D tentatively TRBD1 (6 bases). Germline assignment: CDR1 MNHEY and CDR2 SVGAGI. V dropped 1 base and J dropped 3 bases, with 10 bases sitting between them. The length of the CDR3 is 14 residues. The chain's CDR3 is CASSYFPRGYEQYF. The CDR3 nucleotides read TGTGCCAGCAGTTACTTTCCCAGGGGCTACGAGCAGTACTTC.

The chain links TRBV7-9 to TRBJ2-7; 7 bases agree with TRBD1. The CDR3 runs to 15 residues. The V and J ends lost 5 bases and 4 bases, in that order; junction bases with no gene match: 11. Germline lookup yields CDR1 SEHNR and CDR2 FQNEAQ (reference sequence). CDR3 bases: TGTGCCAGCAGCAAACCTACGGGACAGTTTTACGAGCAGTACTTC. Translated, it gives CASSKPTGQFYEQYF.

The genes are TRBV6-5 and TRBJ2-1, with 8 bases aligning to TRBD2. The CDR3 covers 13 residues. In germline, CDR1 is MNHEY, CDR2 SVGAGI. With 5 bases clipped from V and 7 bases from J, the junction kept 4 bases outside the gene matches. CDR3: CASSGTRGNEQFF. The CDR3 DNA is TGTGCCAGCAGTGGGACTAGGGGGAATGAGCAGTTCTTC.

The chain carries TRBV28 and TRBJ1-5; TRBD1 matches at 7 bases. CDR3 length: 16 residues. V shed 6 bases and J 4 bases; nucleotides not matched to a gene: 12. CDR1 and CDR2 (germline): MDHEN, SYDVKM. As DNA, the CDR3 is TGTGCCAGCAGCCCCCACCGGGACAGAAGTAATCAGCCCCAGCATTTT. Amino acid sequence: CASSPHRDRSNQPQHF. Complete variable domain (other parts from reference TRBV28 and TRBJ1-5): DVKVTQSSRYLVKRTGEKVFLECVQDMDHENMFWYRQDPGLGLRLIYFSYDVKMKEKGDIPEGYSVSREKKERFSLILESASTNQTSMYLCASSPHRDRSNQPQHFGDGTRLSIL.

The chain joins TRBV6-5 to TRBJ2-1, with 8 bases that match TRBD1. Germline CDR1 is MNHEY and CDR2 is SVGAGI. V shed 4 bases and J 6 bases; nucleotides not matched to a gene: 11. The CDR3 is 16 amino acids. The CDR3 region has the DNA TGTGCCAGCAGTTTGAATCGGGACAGGCGATCCAATGAGCAGTTCTTC. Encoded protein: CASSLNRDRRSNEQFF.

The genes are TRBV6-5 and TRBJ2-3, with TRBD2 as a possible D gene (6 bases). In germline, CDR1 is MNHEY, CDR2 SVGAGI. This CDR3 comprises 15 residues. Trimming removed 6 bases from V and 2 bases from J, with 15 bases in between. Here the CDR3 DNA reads TGTGCCAGCAGCCGCGGGACTCCCCCCACAGATACGCAGTATTTT. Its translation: CASSRGTPPTDTQYF.

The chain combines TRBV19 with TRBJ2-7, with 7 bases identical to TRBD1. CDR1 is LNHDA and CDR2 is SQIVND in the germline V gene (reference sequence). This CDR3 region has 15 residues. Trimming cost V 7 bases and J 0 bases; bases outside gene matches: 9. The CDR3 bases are TGTGCCAGTAAAATGACAGGGAAGAGCTCCTACGAGCAGTACTTC. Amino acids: CASKMTGKSSYEQYF.

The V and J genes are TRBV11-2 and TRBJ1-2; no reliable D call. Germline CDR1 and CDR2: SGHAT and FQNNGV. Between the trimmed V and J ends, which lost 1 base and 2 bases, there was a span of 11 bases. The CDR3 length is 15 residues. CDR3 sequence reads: CASSLGPGSNYGYTF. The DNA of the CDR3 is TGTGCCAGCAGCTTAGGCCCGGGTTCGAACTATGGCTACACCTTC.

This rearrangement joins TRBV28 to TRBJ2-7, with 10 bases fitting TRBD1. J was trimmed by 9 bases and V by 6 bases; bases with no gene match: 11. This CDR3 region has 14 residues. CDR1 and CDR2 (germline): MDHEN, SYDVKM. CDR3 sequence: CASSPRTGGNAQYF. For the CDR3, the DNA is TGTGCCAGCAGCCCCAGGACAGGGGGAAATGCGCAGTACTTC.

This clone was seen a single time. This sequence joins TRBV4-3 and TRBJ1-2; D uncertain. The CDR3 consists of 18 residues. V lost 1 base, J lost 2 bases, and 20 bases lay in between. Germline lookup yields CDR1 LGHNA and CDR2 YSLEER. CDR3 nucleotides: TGCGCCAGCAGCCAAGTCCGACCAAGGGAGGGCTGGAACTATGGCTACACCTTC. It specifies CASSQVRPREGWNYGYTF.

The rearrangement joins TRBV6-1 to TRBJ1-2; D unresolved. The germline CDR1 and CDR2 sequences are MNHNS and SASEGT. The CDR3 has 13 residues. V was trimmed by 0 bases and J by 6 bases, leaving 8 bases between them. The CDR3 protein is CASSEAWPDGYTF. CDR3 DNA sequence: TGTGCCAGCAGTGAAGCATGGCCTGATGGCTACACCTTC.